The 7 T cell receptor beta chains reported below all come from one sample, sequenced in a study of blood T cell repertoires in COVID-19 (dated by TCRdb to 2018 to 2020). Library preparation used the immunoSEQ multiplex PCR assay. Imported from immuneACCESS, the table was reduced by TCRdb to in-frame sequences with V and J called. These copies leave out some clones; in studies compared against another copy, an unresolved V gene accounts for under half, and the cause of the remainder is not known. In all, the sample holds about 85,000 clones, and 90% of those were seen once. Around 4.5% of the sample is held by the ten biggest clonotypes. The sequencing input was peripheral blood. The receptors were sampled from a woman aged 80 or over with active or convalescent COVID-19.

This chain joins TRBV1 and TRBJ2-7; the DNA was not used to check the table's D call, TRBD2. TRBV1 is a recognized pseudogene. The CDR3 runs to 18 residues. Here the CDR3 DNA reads TGCACCAGCAGCCGATCGCCCTTTAGGCGGGAGAATGTCCACGAGCAGTACTTC. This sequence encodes CTSSRSPFRRENVHEQYF.

CDR3 coding DNA: TGTGCCAGCAGTCTAACCGGGACAGGGGTAAATGAGCAGTTCTTC. It specifies CASSLTGTGVNEQFF. The rearrangement joins TRBV27 to TRBJ2-1; 10 nucleotides align to TRBD1. This CDR3 contains 15 residues. Trimming removed 5 bases from V and 7 bases from J; junction bases left unmatched: 8. Looked up from germline, CDR1 is MNHEY and CDR2 is SMNVEV (reference sequence).

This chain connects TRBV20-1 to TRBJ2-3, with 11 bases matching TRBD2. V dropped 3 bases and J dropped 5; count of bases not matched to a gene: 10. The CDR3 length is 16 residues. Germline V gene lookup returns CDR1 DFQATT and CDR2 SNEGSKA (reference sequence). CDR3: CSASSSLAGGVDTQYF. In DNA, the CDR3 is TGCAGTGCTAGTAGTAGTCTAGCGGGAGGTGTAGATACGCAGTATTTT.

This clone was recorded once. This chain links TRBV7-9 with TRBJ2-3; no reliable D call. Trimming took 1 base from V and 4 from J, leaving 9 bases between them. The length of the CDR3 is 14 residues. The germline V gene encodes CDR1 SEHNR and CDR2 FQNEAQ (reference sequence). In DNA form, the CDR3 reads TGTGCCAGCAGCTTAGACCGCTACTCAGATACGCAGTATTTT. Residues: CASSLDRYSDTQYF.

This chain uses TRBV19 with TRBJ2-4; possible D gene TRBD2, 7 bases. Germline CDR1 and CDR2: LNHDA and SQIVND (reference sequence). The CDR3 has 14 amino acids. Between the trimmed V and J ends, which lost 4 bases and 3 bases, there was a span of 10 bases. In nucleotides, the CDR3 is TGTGCCAGTAGTAAGGGAGGGGGCAAAAACATTCAGTACTTC. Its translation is CASSKGGGKNIQYF.

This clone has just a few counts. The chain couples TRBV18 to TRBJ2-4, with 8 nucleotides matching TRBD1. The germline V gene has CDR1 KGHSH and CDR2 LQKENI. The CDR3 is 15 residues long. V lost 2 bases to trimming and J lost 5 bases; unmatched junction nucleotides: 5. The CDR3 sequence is CASSPTSRGQNIQYF. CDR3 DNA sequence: TGTGCCAGCTCACCAACCAGCAGGGGGCAAAACATTCAGTACTTC.

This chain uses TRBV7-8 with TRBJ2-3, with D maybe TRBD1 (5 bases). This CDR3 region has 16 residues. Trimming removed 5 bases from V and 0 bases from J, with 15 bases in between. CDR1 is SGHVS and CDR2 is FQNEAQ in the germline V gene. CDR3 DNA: TGTGCCAGCAGCCCAGCAGTGGACACTAGCACAGATACGCAGTATTTT. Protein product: CASSPAVDTSTDTQYF.